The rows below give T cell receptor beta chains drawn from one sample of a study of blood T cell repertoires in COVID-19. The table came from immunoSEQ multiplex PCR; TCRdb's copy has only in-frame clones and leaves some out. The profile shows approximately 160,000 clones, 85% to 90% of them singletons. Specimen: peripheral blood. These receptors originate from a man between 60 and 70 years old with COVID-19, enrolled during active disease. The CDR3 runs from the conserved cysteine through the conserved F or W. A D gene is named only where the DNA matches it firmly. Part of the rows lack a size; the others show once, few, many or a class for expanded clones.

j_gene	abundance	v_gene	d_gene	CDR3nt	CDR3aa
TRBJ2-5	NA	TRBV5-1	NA	TGCGCCAGCAGCTTGCAGGGTGAAGAGACCCAGTACTTC	CASSLQGEETQYF
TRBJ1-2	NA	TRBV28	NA	TGTGCCAGCAGTTTATATACAGGGAACTATGGCTACACCTTC	CASSLYTGNYGYTF
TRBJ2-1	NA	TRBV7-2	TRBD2	TGTGCCAGCAGCTCCAGCGGCCTAGCGGTTAGCTACAATGAGCAGTTCTTC	CASSSSGLAVSYNEQFF
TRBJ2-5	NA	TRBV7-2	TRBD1	TGTGCCAGCAGCTCGGGACAGCAAGAGACCCAGTACTTC	CASSSGQQETQYF
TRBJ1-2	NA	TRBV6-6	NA	TGTGCCAGCAGCCGCGACAGCCCACGAGGCTATGGCTACACCTTC	CASSRDSPRGYGYTF
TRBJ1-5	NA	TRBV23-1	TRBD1	TGCGCCAGGACCCTGGGAAAAACAGGGGGCGGTCAGCCCCAGCATTTT	CARTLGKTGGGQPQHF
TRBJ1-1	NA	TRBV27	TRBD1	TGTGCCAGCAGTTCCCAACCAGGGGGCGGGAACACTGAAGCTTTCTTT	CASSSQPGGGNTEAFF
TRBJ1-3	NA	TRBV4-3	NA	TGCGCCAGCAGCCAAGGAGATTTCGAAAACACCATATATTTT	CASSQGDFENTIYF
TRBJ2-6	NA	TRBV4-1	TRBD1	TGCGCCAGCAGCCAAGAACTCCTGAGAGACAGGGTAATGCCTTCTGTGTCTTTC	CASSQELLRDRVMPSVSF
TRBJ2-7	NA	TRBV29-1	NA	TGCAGCGTTGATCAGGGGAGCTCCTACGAGCAGTACTTC	CSVDQGSSYEQYF
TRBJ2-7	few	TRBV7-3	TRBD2	TGTGCCAGCAGCTTGAGCGGGAGCGGGTCCTACGAGCAGTACTTC	CASSLSGSGSYEQYF
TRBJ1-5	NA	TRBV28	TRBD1	TGTGCCAGCAGCCCTGGGGGACAGGGAGAGCAGCCCCAGCATTTT	CASSPGGQGEQPQHF
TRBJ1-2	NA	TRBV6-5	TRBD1	TGTGCCAGCAGTTACCTTCCGGGACAGGGGGCGCGAGGCTACACCTTC	CASSYLPGQGARGYTF
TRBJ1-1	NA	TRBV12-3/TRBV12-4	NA	TGTGCCAGCAGTCGTCCGGGGACTGAAGCTTTCTTT	CASSRPGTEAFF
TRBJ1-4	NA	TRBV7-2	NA	TGTGCCAGCAGCGGCGAGAGGGCTAATGAAAAACTGTTTTTT	CASSGERANEKLFF
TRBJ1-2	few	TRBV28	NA	TGTGCCACCACCACCCTTCGGTATGGCTACACCTTC	CATTTLRYGYTF
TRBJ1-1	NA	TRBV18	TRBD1	TGTGCCAGCTCACCCCAGGGACAGGGGATGAACACTGAAGCTTTCTTT	CASSPQGQGMNTEAFF
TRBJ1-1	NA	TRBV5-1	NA	TGCGCCAGCAGCTTCTCGACTAGGGAGTACACTGAAGCTTTCTTT	CASSFSTREYTEAFF
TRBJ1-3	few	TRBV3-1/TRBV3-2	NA	TGTGCCAGCAGCGGTCAGGGGAAAGGAAACACCATATATTTT	CASSGQGKGNTIYF
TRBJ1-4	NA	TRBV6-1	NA	TGTGCCAGCAGTGAAGGGGCGCGAGAAAAACTGTTTTTT	CASSEGAREKLFF
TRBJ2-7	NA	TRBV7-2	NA	TGTGCCAGCAGCTTGGAGCCATCTTCTTACTACGAGCAGTACTTC	CASSLEPSSYYEQYF
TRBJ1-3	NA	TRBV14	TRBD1	TGTGCCAGCAGCATGCCCGGGACAGGGGCCGGAAACACCATATATTTT	CASSMPGTGAGNTIYF
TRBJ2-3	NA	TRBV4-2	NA	TGTGCCAGCAGCCCCCGCGAGAGCACAGATACGCAGTATTTT	CASSPRESTDTQYF
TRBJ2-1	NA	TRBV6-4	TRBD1	TGTGCCAGCAGTCCGGACAGGGGGAAATTTCTAACCTACAATGAGCAGTTCTTC	CASSPDRGKFLTYNEQFF
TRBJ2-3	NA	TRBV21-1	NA	TGTGCCAGAGCAGAGGGGGTCTTGGATACGCAGTATTTT	CARAEGVLDTQYF
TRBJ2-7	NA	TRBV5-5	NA	TGTGCCAGCAGCCACTTGCAGGGCTCCTACGAGCAGTACTTC	CASSHLQGSYEQYF
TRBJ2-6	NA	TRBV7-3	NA	TGTGCCAGCAGCTTAACTTCCTATTCTGGGGCCAACGTCCTGACTTTC	CASSLTSYSGANVLTF
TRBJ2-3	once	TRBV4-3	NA	TGCGCCAGCAGCCATCGGCAGGCCCTCACAGATACGCAGTATTTT	CASSHRQALTDTQYF
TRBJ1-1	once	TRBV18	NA	TGTGCCAGCTCACCGCAAAGTCGGGAAGCTTTCTTT	CASSPQSREAFF
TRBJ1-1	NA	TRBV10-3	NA	TGTGCCATCAGTGATAAGCTCGGGGACACTGAAGCTTTCTTT	CAISDKLGDTEAFF
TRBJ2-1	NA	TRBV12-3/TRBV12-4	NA	TGTGCCAGCAGCCGGGACATGGGGAATGAGCAGTTCTTC	CASSRDMGNEQFF
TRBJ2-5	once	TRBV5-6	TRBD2	TGTGCCAGCAGCTTAGGGACTAGGGGGACTTCAGAGACCCAGTACTTC	CASSLGTRGTSETQYF
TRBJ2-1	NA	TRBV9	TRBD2	TGTGCCAGCAGCGTAGATGCGCGGGGGAGCTACAATGAGCAGTTCTTC	CASSVDARGSYNEQFF
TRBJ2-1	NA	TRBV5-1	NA	TGCGCCAGCAGCTTGGACCCTGCGCAGAGGGATGAGCAGTTCTTC	CASSLDPAQRDEQFF
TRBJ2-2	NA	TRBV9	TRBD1	TGTGCCAGCAGCGTAGGACCAGGGGGATCCACCGGGGAGCTGTTTTTT	CASSVGPGGSTGELFF
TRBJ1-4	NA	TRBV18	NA	TGTGCCAGCACCGGGGAACAGAATAATGAAAAACTGTTTTTT	CASTGEQNNEKLFF
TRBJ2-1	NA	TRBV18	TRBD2	TGTGCCAGCTCACCTGACCACGGTGGACTAGCGGGATATGCCAATGAGCAGTTCTTC	CASSPDHGGLAGYANEQFF
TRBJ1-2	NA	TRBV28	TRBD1	TGTGCCAGCAGTAGCCCGGGACAGGGTAACTATGGCTACACCTTC	CASSSPGQGNYGYTF
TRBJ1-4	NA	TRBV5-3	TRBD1	TGTGCCCCGGGGACAGGCGATAATGAAAAACTGTTTTTT	CAPGTGDNEKLFF
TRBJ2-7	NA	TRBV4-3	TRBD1	TGCGCCAGCAGCCAAGATCTTAGGGGGCTTTTCGAGCAGTACTTC	CASSQDLRGLFEQYF
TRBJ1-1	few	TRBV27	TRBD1	TGTGCCAGCAGGGCCTCGGGACAGGGAAGGTACACTGAAGCTTTCTTT	CASRASGQGRYTEAFF
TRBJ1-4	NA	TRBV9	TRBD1	TGTGCCAGCAGCCCGGGACAGTTACTTGCAACTAATGAAAAACTGTTTTTT	CASSPGQLLATNEKLFF
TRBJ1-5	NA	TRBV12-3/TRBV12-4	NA	TGTGCCAGCGGCTTGGGGGCGAATCAGCCCCAGCATTTT	CASGLGANQPQHF
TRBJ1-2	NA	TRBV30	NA	TGTGCCTGGAGTTTTTCAGGGAACTATGGCTACACCTTC	CAWSFSGNYGYTF
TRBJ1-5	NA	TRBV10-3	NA	TGTGCCATCAGTGACGGTAATAGCAATCAGCCCCAGCATTTT	CAISDGNSNQPQHF
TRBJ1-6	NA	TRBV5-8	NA	TGTGCCAGCAGCCCAATAGGGGGAGCAACGAAATCACCCCTCCACTTT	CASSPIGGATKSPLHF
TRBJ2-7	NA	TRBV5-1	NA	TGCGCCAGCAGCTTGCTGCAGGGGCCCTACGAGCAGTACTTC	CASSLLQGPYEQYF
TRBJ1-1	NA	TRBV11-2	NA	TGTGCCAGCAGCTTACAGGGAACTGAAGCTTTCTTT	CASSLQGTEAFF
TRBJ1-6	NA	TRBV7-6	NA	TGTGCCAGCAGCTTAAGGGACATCTCCAATTCACCCCTCCACTTT	CASSLRDISNSPLHF